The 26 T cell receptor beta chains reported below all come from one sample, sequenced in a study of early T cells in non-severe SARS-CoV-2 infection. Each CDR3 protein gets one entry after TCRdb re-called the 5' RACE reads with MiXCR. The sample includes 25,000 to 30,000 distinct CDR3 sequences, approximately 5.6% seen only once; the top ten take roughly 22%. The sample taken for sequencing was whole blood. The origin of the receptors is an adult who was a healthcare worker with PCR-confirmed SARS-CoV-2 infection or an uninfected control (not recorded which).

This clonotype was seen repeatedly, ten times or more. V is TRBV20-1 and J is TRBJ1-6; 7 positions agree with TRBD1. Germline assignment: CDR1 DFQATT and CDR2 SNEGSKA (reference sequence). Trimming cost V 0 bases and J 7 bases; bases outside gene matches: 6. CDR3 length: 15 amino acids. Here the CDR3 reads CSARDWTGGNSPLHF. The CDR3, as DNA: TGCAGTGCTAGAGATTGGACAGGTGGGAATTCACCCCTCCACTTT.

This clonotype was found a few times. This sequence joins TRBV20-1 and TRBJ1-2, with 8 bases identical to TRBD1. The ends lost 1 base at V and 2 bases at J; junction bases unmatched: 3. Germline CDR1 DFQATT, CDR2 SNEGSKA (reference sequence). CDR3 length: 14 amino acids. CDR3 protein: CSARAQGANYGYTF. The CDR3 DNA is TGCAGTGCTAGAGCCCAGGGGGCGAACTATGGCTACACCTTC.

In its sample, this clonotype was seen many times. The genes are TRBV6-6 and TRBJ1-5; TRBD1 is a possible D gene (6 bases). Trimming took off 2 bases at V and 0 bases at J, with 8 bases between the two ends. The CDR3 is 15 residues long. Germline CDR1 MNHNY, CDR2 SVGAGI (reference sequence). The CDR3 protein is CASSYLGGSNQPQHF. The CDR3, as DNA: TGTGCCAGCAGTTACCTAGGGGGTAGCAATCAGCCCCAGCATTTT.

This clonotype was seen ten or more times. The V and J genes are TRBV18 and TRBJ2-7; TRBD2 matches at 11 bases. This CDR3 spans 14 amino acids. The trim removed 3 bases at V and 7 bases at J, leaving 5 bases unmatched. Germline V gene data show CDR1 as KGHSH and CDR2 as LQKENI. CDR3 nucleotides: TGTGCCAGCTCACCTAGACTAGCGGGACGAGAGCAGTACTTC. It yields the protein CASSPRLAGREQYF.

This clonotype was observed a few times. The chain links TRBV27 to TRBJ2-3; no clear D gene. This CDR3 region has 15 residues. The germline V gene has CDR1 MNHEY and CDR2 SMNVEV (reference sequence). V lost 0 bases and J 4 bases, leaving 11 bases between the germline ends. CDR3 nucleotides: TGTGCCAGCAGTTTATCAGGGCAAGTGGCAGATACGCAGTATTTT. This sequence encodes CASSLSGQVADTQYF.

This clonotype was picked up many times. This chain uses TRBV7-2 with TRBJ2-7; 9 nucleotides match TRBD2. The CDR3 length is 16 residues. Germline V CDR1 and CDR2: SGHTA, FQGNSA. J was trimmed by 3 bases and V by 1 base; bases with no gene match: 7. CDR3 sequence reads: CASSLVASGELYEQYF. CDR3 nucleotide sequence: TGTGCCAGCAGCTTAGTGGCTAGCGGGGAACTCTACGAGCAGTACTTC.

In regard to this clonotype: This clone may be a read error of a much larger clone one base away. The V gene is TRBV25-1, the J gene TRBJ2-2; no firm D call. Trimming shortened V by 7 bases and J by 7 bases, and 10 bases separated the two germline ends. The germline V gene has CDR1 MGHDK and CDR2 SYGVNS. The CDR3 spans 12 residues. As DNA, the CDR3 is TGTGCCAGCACCGGTACCATCGGGGAGCTGTTTTTT. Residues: CASTGTIGELFF.

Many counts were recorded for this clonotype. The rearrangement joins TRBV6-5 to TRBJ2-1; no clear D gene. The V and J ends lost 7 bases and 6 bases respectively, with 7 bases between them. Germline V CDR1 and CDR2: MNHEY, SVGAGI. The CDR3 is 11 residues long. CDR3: CASNVGNEQFF. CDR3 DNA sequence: TGTGCCAGCAATGTAGGCAATGAGCAGTTCTTC.

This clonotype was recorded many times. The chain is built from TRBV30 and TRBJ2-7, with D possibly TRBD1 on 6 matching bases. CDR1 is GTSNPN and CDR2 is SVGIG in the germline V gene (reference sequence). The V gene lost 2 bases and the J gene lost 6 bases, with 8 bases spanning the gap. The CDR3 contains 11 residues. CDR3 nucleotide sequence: TGTGCCTGGAGTTTAGGGGGCGAGCAGTACTTC. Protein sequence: CAWSLGGEQYF.

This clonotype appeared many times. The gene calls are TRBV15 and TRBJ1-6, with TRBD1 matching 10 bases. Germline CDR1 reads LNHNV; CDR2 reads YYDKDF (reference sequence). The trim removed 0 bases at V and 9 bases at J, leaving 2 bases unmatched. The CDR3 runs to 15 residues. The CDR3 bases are TGTGCCACCAGCAGAGAGACAGGGGGCAGTTCACCCCTCCACTTT. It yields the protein CATSRETGGSSPLHF.

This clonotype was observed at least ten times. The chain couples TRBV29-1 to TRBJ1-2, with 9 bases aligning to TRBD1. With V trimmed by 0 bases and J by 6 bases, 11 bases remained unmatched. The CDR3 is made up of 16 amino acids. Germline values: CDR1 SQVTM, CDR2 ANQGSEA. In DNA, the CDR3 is TGCAGCGTTGAAGATGCAGGGGACAGGGAGTCTAATGGCTACACCTTC. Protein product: CSVEDAGDRESNGYTF.

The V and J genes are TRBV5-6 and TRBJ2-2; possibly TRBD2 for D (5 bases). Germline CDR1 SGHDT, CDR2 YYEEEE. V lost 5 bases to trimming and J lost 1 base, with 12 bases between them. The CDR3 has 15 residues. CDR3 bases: TGTGCCAGCAGGCCCGGGATCCTGAACACCGGGGAGCTGTTTTTT. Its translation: CASRPGILNTGELFF.

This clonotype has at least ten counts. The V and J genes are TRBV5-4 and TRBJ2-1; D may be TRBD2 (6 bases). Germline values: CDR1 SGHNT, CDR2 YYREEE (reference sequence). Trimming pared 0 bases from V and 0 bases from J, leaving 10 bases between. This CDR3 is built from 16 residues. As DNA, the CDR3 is TGTGCCAGCAGCTTGGGCGGGGTAAGCTCCTACAATGAGCAGTTCTTC. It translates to CASSLGGVSSYNEQFF.

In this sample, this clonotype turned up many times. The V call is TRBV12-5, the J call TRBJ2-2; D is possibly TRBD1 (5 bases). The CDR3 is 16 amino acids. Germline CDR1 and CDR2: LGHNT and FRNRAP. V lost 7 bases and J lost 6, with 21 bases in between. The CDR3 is CASATPGQGWAGELFF. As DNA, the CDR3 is TGTGCTAGTGCCACCCCAGGGCAGGGCTGGGCCGGGGAGCTGTTTTTT.

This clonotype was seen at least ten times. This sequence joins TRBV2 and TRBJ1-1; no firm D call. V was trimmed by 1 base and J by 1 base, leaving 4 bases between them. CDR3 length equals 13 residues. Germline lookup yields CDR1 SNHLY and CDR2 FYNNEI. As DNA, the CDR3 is TGTGCCAGCAGTGAAGGTGGGAACACTGAAGCTTTCTTT. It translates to CASSEGGNTEAFF.

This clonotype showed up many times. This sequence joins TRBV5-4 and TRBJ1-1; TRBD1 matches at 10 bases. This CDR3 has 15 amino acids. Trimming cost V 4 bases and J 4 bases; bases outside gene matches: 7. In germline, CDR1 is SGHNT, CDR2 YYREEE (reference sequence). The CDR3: CASSPAGQGFTEAFF. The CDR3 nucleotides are TGTGCCAGCAGCCCGGCGGGACAGGGGTTCACTGAAGCTTTCTTT.

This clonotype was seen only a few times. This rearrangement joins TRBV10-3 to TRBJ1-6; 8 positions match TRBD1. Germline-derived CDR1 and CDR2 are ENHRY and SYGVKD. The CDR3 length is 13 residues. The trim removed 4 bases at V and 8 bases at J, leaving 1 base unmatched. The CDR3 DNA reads TGTGCCATCAGTGTGGACAGGGATTCACCCCTCCACTTT. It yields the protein CAISVDRDSPLHF.

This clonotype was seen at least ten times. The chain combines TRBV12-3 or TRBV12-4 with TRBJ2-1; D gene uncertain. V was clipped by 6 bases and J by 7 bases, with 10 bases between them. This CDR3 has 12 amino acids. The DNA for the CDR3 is TGTGCCAGCAGGGCGCATAATAATGAGCAGTTCTTC. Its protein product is CASRAHNNEQFF.

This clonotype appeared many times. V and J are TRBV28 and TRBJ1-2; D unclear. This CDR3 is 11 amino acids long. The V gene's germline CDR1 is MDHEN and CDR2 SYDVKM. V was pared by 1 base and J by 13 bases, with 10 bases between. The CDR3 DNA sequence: TGTGCCAGCAGTTTATTCCGGGAGGTCACCTTC. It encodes CASSLFREVTF.

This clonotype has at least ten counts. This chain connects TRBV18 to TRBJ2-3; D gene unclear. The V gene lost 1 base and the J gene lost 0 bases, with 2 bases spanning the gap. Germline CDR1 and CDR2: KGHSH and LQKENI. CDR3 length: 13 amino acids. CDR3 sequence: CASSPQSTDTQYF. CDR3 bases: TGTGCCAGCTCACCACAAAGCACAGATACGCAGTATTTT.

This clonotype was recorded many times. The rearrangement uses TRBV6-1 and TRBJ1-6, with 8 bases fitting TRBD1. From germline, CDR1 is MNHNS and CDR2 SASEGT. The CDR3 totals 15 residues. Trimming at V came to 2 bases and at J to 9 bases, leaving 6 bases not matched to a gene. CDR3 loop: CASSEFVQGGSPLHF. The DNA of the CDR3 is TGTGCCAGCAGTGAATTCGTACAGGGGGGTTCACCCCTCCACTTT.

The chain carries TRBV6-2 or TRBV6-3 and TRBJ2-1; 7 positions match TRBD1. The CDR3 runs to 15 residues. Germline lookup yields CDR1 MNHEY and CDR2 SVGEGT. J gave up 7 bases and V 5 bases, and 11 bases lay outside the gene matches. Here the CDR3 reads CASSPGTARWNEQFF. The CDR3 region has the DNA TGTGCCAGCAGTCCGGGGACAGCCCGGTGGAATGAGCAGTTCTTC.

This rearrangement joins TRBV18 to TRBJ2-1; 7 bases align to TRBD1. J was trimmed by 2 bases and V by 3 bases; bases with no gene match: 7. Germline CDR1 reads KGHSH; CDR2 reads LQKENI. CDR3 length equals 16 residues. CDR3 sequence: CASSPWDSPPYNEQFF. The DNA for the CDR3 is TGTGCCAGCTCACCTTGGGACAGTCCCCCCTACAATGAGCAGTTCTTC.

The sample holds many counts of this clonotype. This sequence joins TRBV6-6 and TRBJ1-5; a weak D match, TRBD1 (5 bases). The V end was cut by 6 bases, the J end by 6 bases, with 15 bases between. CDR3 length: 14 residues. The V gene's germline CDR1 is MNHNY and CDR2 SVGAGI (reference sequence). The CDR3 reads CASRETASGQPQHF. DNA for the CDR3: TGTGCCAGCAGAGAGACAGCATCGGGTCAGCCCCAGCATTTT.

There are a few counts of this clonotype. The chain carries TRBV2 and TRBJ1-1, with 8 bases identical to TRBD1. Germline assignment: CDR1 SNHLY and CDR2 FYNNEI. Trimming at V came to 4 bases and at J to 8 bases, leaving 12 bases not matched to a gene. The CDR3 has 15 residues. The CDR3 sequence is CASSALTTGAGEAFF. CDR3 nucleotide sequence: TGTGCCAGCAGTGCCCTAACGACAGGGGCCGGGGAAGCTTTCTTT.

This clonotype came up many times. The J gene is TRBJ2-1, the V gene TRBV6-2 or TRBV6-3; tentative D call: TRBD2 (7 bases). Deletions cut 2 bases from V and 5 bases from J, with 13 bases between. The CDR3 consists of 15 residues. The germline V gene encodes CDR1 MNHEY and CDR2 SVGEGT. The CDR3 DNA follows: TGTGCCAGCAGTTACACGGGGGGCTCTCACAATGAGCAGTTCTTC. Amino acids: CASSYTGGSHNEQFF.